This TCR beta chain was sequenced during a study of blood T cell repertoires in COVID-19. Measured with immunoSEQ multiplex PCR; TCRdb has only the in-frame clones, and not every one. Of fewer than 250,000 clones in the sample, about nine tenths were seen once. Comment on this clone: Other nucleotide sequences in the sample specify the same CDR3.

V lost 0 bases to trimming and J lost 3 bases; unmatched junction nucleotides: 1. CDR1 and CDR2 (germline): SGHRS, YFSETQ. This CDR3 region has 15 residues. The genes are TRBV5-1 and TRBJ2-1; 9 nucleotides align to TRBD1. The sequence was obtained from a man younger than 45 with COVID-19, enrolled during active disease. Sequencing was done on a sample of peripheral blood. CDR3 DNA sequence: TGCGCCAGCAGCTTGGGACAGGGGGGCTACAATGAGCAGTTCTTC. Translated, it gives CASSLGQGGYNEQFF.